This T cell receptor beta chain was captured by sequencing in a study of T cell repertoires in ileal Crohn's disease. The CDR3 is 13 residues long. V was cut by 1 base and J by 10 bases, with 12 bases left in between. The V gene's germline CDR1 is SGHDT and CDR2 YYEEEE. TCRdb's copy holds only in-frame clones and misses some; the assay was immunoSEQ multiplex PCR. Of approximately 13,000 clones in the sample, around two thirds were seen once. Time point: neoterminal ileum biopsy at postoperative endoscopy, about 6 months after surgery. The sequencing input was ileal tissue. The gene calls are TRBV5-6 and TRBJ2-1; tentatively, D is TRBD1 (5 bases). The sequence came from an adult with Crohn's disease. CDR3: CASSLPGQREQFF. CDR3 DNA sequence: TGTGCCAGCAGCTTGCCCGGACAACGGGAGCAGTTCTTC.